One and the same sample provided the 12 T cell receptor beta chains below, sequenced in a study of CD8 T cells in Susac syndrome (dated by TCRdb to about 2019). Library preparation was by the immunoSEQ multiplex PCR assay. RNA was extracted using the RNeasy kit, and about 0.45 to 1 ug of the RNA was reverse transcribed with random hexamers. TCRdb applied fastp at Q25 and MiXCR to the public reads, then kept only in-frame beta chains. Rows with one shared CDR3 protein collapse into an entry with the most common genes and DNA. The sample table records about 100,000 distinct CDR3 sequences; roughly 96% of these occur just once. The ten largest clonotypes hold less than 0.35% of the sample. Input material: CD8+ T cells from PBMCs. The origin of the receptors is a human donor with Susac syndrome.

The chain employs TRBV15 and TRBJ1-2; 9 bases map to TRBD1. The V and J ends lost 8 bases and 6 bases, in that order; junction bases with no gene match: 10. This CDR3 has 14 residues. Germline V gene sequence: CDR1 LNHNV, CDR2 YYDKDF (reference sequence). CDR3 coding DNA: TGTGCCACCGGGACAGGGCAGGTCACGGATGGCTACACCTTC. Its translation: CATGTGQVTDGYTF.

V and J are TRBV20-1 and TRBJ2-5, with TRBD2 identical over 7 bases. Germline V gene lookup returns CDR1 DFQATT and CDR2 SNEGSKA (reference sequence). This CDR3 has 16 amino acids. The junction had 16 bases not matched to a gene; V was cut back by 5 bases and J by 4 bases. The CDR3, as DNA: TGCAGTGCTGGCTGGGCAGGGCTAGCGGTGGGAGAGACCCAGTACTTC. It codes for CSAGWAGLAVGETQYF.

The genes are TRBV29-1 and TRBJ1-3; D unresolved. The CDR3 is 14 amino acids. Germline CDR1 is SQVTM and CDR2 is ANQGSEA. The V end lost 3 bases, the J end lost 2 bases, and 11 bases lay between the germline ends. The CDR3 sequence: CSVDSRLTGNTIYF. The CDR3 DNA follows: TGCAGCGTTGACTCTCGCCTTACTGGAAACACCATATATTTT.

The chain employs TRBV25-1 and TRBJ2-2; D not resolved. V was shortened by 0 bases and J by 1 base, with 3 bases between the two germline ends. Germline CDR1 reads MGHDK; CDR2 reads SYGVNS. The CDR3 sequence is 14 residues long. CDR3 sequence: CASSEYGNTGELFF. In DNA form, the CDR3 reads TGTGCCAGCAGTGAATATGGGAACACCGGGGAGCTGTTTTTT.

The chain employs TRBV20-1 and TRBJ2-4; D is possibly TRBD2 (6 bases). Looked up from germline, CDR1 is DFQATT and CDR2 is SNEGSKA (reference sequence). CDR3 length equals 14 residues. V gave up 2 bases and J gave up 6 bases, with 14 bases separating them. For the CDR3, the DNA is TGCAGTGCTAGATCGGGAGAAGCGGTAAACATTCAGTACTTC. This gives the protein CSARSGEAVNIQYF.

The gene calls are TRBV28 and TRBJ1-4; 9 bases agree with TRBD1. This CDR3 comprises 16 residues. Per germline, CDR1 MDHEN and CDR2 SYDVKM. The ends lost 4 bases at V and 8 bases at J; junction bases unmatched: 11. The CDR3 sequence is CASSSPRGGTGEKLFF. DNA for the CDR3: TGTGCCAGCAGTTCTCCTAGGGGTGGGACAGGGGAAAAACTGTTTTTT.

V gene TRBV18 combines with J gene TRBJ2-1; weak D call: TRBD1 (6 bases). Germline values: CDR1 KGHSH, CDR2 LQKENI. Trimming stripped 1 base from V and 8 bases from J, with 6 bases between. The CDR3 is 12 residues long. CDR3 DNA sequence: TGTGCCAGCTCACCACGGACAGATGAGCAGTTCTTC. Its protein is CASSPRTDEQFF.

The J gene is TRBJ1-3, the V gene TRBV11-2, with 12 bases identical to TRBD1. The CDR3 has 22 amino acids. V trimming: 2 bases; J trimming: 0 bases; junction bases outside the gene matches: 17. Germline V gene sequence: CDR1 SGHAT, CDR2 FQNNGV. CDR3 bases: TGTGCCAGCAGCTTAAACCCCCCCGGGACAGGGGGCGCGGTGGGCTCTGGAAACACCATATATTTT. Its protein product is CASSLNPPGTGGAVGSGNTIYF.

The chain links TRBV20-1 to TRBJ1-2; maybe TRBD1 (5 bases). Trimming cost V 5 bases and J 8 bases, with 18 bases left between them. The CDR3 runs 13 residues. Germline-derived CDR1 and CDR2 are DFQATT and SNEGSKA (reference sequence). The CDR3 coding sequence is TGCAGTGCTGGCGCGAGGACATCGGAAGGCTACACCTTC. Translating gives CSAGARTSEGYTF.

The chain employs TRBV20-1 and TRBJ2-5; D not resolved. Trimming left V 0 bases short and J 5 bases short, with 16 bases between. Germline-derived CDR1 and CDR2 are DFQATT and SNEGSKA (reference sequence). The CDR3 length is 15 residues. The CDR3 region is CSARDRSLGKETQYF. The CDR3 DNA is TGCAGTGCTAGAGATCGCTCCCTAGGGAAGGAGACCCAGTACTTC.

The genes are TRBV3-1 and TRBJ1-4; D possibly corresponds to TRBD1 (5 bases). This CDR3 is 14 amino acids long. V was cut by 6 bases and J by 3 bases, with 11 bases left in between. CDR1 is LGHDT and CDR2 is YNNKEL in the germline V gene (reference sequence). CDR3 coding DNA: TGTGCCAGCAGTCCAGGGATGGCTAATGAAAAACTGTTTTTT. It yields the protein CASSPGMANEKLFF.

This clonotype was counted a single time. V gene TRBV9 combines with J gene TRBJ2-3; TRBD2 might be the D (5 bases). Germline-derived CDR1 and CDR2 are SGDLS and YYNGEE. V lost 3 bases and J lost 4, with 12 bases in between. There are 14 residues in the CDR3. CDR3 sequence reads: CASSDHSGPDTQYF. The DNA for the CDR3 is TGTGCCAGCAGCGACCACAGCGGCCCAGATACGCAGTATTTT.